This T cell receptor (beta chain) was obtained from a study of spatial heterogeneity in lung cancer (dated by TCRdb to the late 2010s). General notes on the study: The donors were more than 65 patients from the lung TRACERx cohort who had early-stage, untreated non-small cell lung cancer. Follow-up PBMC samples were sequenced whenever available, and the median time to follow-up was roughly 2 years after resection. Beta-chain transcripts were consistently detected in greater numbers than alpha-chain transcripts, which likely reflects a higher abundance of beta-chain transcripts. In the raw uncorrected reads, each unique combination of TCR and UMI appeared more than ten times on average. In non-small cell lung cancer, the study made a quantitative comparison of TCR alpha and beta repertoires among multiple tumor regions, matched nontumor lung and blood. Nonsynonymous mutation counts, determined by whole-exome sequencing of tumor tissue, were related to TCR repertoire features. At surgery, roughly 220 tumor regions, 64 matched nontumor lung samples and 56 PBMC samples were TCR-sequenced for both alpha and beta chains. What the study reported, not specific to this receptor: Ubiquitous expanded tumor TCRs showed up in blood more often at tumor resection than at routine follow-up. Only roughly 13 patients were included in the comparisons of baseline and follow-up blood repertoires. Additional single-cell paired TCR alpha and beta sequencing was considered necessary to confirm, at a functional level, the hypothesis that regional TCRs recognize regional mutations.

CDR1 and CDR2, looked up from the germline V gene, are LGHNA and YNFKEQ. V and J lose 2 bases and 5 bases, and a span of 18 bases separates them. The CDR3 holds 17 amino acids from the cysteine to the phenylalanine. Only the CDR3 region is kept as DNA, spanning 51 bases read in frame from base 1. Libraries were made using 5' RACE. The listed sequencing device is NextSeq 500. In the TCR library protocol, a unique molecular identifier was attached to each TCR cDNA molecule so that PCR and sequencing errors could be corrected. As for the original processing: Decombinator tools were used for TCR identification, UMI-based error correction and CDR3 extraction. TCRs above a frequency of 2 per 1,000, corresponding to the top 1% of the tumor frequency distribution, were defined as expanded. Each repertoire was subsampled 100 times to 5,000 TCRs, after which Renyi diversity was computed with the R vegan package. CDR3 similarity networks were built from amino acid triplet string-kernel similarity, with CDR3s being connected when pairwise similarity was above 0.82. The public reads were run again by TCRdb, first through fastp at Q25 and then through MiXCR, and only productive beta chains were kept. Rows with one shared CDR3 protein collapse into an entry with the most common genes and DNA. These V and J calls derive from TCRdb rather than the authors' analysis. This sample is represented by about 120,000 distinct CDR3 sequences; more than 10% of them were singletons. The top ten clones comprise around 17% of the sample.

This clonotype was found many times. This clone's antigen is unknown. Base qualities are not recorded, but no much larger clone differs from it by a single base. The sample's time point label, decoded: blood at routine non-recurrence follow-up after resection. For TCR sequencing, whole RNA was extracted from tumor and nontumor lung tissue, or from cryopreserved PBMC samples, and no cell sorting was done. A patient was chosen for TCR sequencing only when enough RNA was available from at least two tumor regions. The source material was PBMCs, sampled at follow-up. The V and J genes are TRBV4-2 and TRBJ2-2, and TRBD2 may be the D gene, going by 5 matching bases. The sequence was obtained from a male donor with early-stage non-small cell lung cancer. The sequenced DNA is TGTGCCAGCAGCCAATCTTCGGAGGCAAGAGGGACCGGGGAGCTGTTTTTT. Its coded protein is CASSQSSEARGTGELFF.